Following are 13 T cell receptor beta chains from one sample sequenced in a study of blood T cell repertoires in COVID-19. Assay used: immunoSEQ multiplex PCR; TCRdb lists only in-frame clones, some missing. The data contain about 300,000 clones, around 88% of them seen just once; the ten biggest clones take up about 4.2%. The sample consisted of peripheral blood. The source of these receptors is a man in his forties with acute or convalescent COVID-19.

The V call is TRBV10-2, the J call TRBJ2-1; 8 nucleotides agree with TRBD2. The germline gives CDR1 WSHSY, CDR2 SAAADI. This CDR3 comprises 16 residues. The V segment lost 6 bases and the J segment 4 bases; nucleotides outside the gene matches: 11. CDR3 loop: CASSTSGGGVYNEQFF. CDR3 sequence (DNA): TGCGCCAGCAGCACTAGCGGCGGGGGAGTTTACAATGAGCAGTTCTTC.

The V and J genes are TRBV30 and TRBJ1-3, with 7 bases lining up with TRBD1. J was trimmed by 4 bases and V by 2 bases; bases with no gene match: 5. CDR3 length: 14 residues. CDR1 is GTSNPN, CDR2 SVGIG, per germline (reference sequence). The CDR3 DNA reads TGTGCCTGGAGTCGACAGGGCTCGGGAAACACCATATATTTT. It codes for CAWSRQGSGNTIYF.

The table lists this clone with a count of one. J is TRBJ2-1 and V is TRBV25-1; D is possibly TRBD2 (6 bases). V dropped 6 bases and J dropped 3 bases, with 12 bases sitting between them. The germline gives CDR1 MGHDK, CDR2 SYGVNS. CDR3 length: 14 residues. CDR3 residues: CASSSRGIYNEQFF. The DNA of the CDR3 is TGTGCCAGCAGCAGCCGGGGGATCTACAATGAGCAGTTCTTC.

The chain combines TRBV6-1 with TRBJ1-2, with D uncertain. Trimming took off 3 bases at V and 4 bases at J, with 18 bases between the two ends. Germline V gene sequence: CDR1 MNHNS, CDR2 SASEGT. This CDR3 region has 16 residues. The CDR3 DNA follows: TGTGCCAGCAGTGACTATATTGGCGGCCGGGGCTATGGCTACACCTTC. Amino acid sequence: CASSDYIGGRGYGYTF.

The V and J genes are TRBV3-1 (or the pseudogene TRBV3-2) and TRBJ2-1, with 12 bases matching TRBD2. Trimming cost V 3 bases and J 8 bases; bases outside gene matches: 2. The CDR3 consists of 14 residues. Germline loops: CDR1 LGHDT, CDR2 YNNKEL (reference sequence). In DNA, the CDR3 is TGTGCCAGCAGCCAGAGGACTAGCGGGGATGAGCAGTTCTTC. Translating gives CASSQRTSGDEQFF.

The chain couples TRBV11-2 to TRBJ2-7; TRBD2 might be the D (6 bases). V lost 1 base and J lost 0, with 7 bases in between. Germline values: CDR1 SGHAT, CDR2 FQNNGV. CDR3 length: 14 residues. CDR3 residues: CASSLAGSSYEQYF. In DNA, the CDR3 is TGTGCCAGCAGCTTAGCCGGGAGCTCCTACGAGCAGTACTTC.

Only one count was recorded for this clone. The rearrangement uses TRBV6-5 and TRBJ1-6; no definite D call. The CDR3 runs to 15 residues. V gave up 2 bases and J gave up 0 bases, with 5 bases separating them. CDR1 is MNHEY and CDR2 is SVGAGI in the germline V gene. CDR3 region: CASSYEVSYNSPLHF. In nucleotides, the CDR3 is TGTGCCAGCAGTTACGAGGTCTCCTATAATTCACCCCTCCACTTT.

The genes are TRBV30 and TRBJ1-3, with D hard to call. With 0 bases removed from V and 0 bases from J, the gap between germline ends came to 15 bases. The CDR3 has 17 amino acids. Germline CDR1 reads GTSNPN; CDR2 reads SVGIG (reference sequence). In DNA, the CDR3 is TGTGCCTGGAGTGTACTTAGGGCGGGGATCTCTGGAAACACCATATATTTT. Protein sequence: CAWSVLRAGISGNTIYF.

The rearrangement uses TRBV10-3 and TRBJ1-1, with 8 bases aligning to TRBD1. CDR1 ENHRY and CDR2 SYGVKD come from the germline V gene. The CDR3 extends over 15 amino acids. V shed 6 bases, J shed 3 bases, and the junction held 9 bases outside the gene matches. CDR3 DNA: TGTGCCATCAGGGTAACAGGGGGGGGGTACACTGAAGCTTTCTTT. Amino acids: CAIRVTGGGYTEAFF.

The chain joins TRBV5-6 to TRBJ2-5, with 10 bases lining up with TRBD2. The V and J ends lost 7 bases and 4 bases, in that order; junction bases with no gene match: 10. The germline V gene has CDR1 SGHDT and CDR2 YYEEEE. The CDR3 extends over 15 amino acids. CDR3 in DNA: TGTGCCAGCTTCCTCGGGCTAGCGGGGGTAGAGACCCAGTACTTC. Translated: CASFLGLAGVETQYF.

The chain is built from TRBV18 and TRBJ2-2; no reliable D call. This CDR3 has 15 residues. Trimming cost V 3 bases and J 7 bases, with 15 bases left between them. CDR1 is KGHSH, CDR2 LQKENI, per germline. CDR3: CASSPEASGFGELFF. CDR3 bases: TGTGCCAGCTCACCCGAAGCGTCCGGGTTCGGGGAGCTGTTTTTT.

The V gene is TRBV19, the J gene TRBJ2-7, with TRBD1 matching over 7 bases. The CDR3 has 17 amino acids. Germline V gene data show CDR1 as LNHDA and CDR2 as SQIVND (reference sequence). V was clipped by 1 base and J by 2 bases; unmatched bases: 11. The CDR3 loop is CASSIVPSLGTAYEQYF. The CDR3 nucleotides read TGTGCCAGTAGTATAGTGCCATCACTCGGGACAGCCTACGAGCAGTACTTC.

The chain is built from TRBV5-6 and TRBJ1-2; D is undetermined. Germline CDR1 is SGHDT and CDR2 is YYEEEE. The length of the CDR3 is 15 residues. The ends were cut back, 2 bases at V and 5 bases at J, with 16 bases in the middle. The CDR3 protein is CASSFSQRSYYGYTF. The DNA for the CDR3 is TGTGCCAGCAGCTTCTCACAAAGATCTTATTATGGCTACACCTTC.